Listed below are T cell receptor beta chains from one sample, sequenced in a study of T cell repertoires in cytomegalovirus infection. TCRdb fed the reads into MiXCR, producing one record per CDR3 protein. The table records about 740,000 distinct CDR3 sequences, 35% to 45% of them present only once. Sequencing input: PBMCs. These receptors were obtained from a human donor in good health (CMV status not recorded). Some clones in this sample may be carry-over from other donors' samples. Both conserved end residues are part of each CDR3. A D gene is named only where the DNA matches it firmly. Not every row has a clone size; where given, it reads once, few, many or a size class.

TRBD1	NA	TRBJ1-1	TRBV7-6	TGTGCCAGCAGCTTAGGCAGGCTAGGATTAGCAGGGGGCACTGAAGCTTTCTTT	CASSLGRLGLAGGTEAFF
TRBD2	few	TRBJ2-6	TRBV5-1	TGCGCCAGCAGCTTGGGTACTAGCGGGGGATTAAAGGGGGCCAACGTCCTGACTTTC	CASSLGTSGGLKGANVLTF
NA	NA	TRBJ1-2	TRBV12-3/TRBV12-4	TGTGCCAGCAGTTCCGGTGGAGCTCCCACCTTC	CASSSGGAPTF
TRBD2	NA	TRBJ2-3	TRBV6-4	TGTGCCAGCAGAGGTACTAGCGGGGGCCGAGATACGCAGTATTTT	CASRGTSGGRDTQYF
NA	once	TRBJ1-1	TRBV2	TGTGCCGGCCAGACAGACATGAACACTGAAGCTTTCTTT	CAGQTDMNTEAFF
NA	few	TRBJ2-5	TRBV7-6	TGTGCCAGCAGCGACAACGGGAGACAGGAGACCCAGTACTTC	CASSDNGRQETQYF
TRBD2	few	TRBJ2-3	TRBV11-2	TGTGCCAGCAGCTTAGGGCCTAGCGGGAGCCCAGATACGCAGTATTTT	CASSLGPSGSPDTQYF
NA	NA	TRBJ2-7	TRBV19	TGTGCCAGTAGTACCGCCGGGACACGTACCTACGAGCAGTACTTC	CASSTAGTRTYEQYF
NA	NA	TRBJ2-3	TRBV11-3	TGTGCCAGCAGCCCCGGGACTCGATCTAGCACAGATACGCAGTCTTTT	CASSPGTRSSTDTQSF
TRBD2	NA	TRBJ2-1	TRBV7-8	TGTGCCAGCAGCGATCGACTAGCGGGAGTTATTAATGAGCAGTTCTTC	CASSDRLAGVINEQFF
NA	few	TRBJ2-2	TRBV7-2	TGTGCCAGCAGCTTAGCGTTAAGGGGCGATAGCCGTGCCGGGGAGCTGTTTTTT	CASSLALRGDSRAGELFF
TRBD2	few	TRBJ2-3	TRBV20-1	TGCAGTGCTCGGACTAGCGGGGGCGATACGCAGTATTTT	CSARTSGGDTQYF
NA	NA	TRBJ1-5	TRBV28	TGTGCCAGTCGAGCTAGCAATCAGCCCCAGCATTTT	CASRASNQPQHF
NA	few	TRBJ2-3	TRBV7-8	TGTGCCAGCAGCTTACAGCGGACCTTCACAGATACGCAGTATTTT	CASSLQRTFTDTQYF
TRBD2	NA	TRBJ2-5	TRBV28	TGTGCCAGCAGTTTTCTGAGCGGGAGAGGCCAAGAGACCCAGTACTTC	CASSFLSGRGQETQYF
NA	NA	TRBJ1-5	TRBV4-1	TGCGCCAGCAGCCAAGACGAAGTACAGGTTCTACCGCCCCAGCATTTT	CASSQDEVQVLPPQHF
TRBD2	NA	TRBJ2-3	TRBV4-2	TGTGCCAGCAGCCAAGTTGGCGGGACTACCAAAGATACGCAGTATTTT	CASSQVGGTTKDTQYF
NA	NA	TRBJ1-2	TRBV5-1	TGCGCCAGCAGCTACTACACCCATTCGCAAAACTATGGCTACACCTTC	CASSYYTHSQNYGYTF
NA	few	TRBJ2-7	TRBV6-2/TRBV6-3	TGTGCCAGCAGTTACCCAGCCGTGAGCTCCTACGAGCAGTACTTC	CASSYPAVSSYEQYF
NA	NA	TRBJ1-1	TRBV28	TGTGCCAGCAGTTCCGCGGACTACTTGAACACTGAAGCTTTCTTT	CASSSADYLNTEAFF
TRBD2	NA	TRBJ2-5	TRBV6-1	TGTGCCAGCATGGAAGGATCTAGCGGGGGCCAAGAGACCCAGTACTTC	CASMEGSSGGQETQYF
TRBD1	NA	TRBJ1-5	TRBV29-1	TGCAGCGTTCAGGGAGGACAGGGGGCCAATCAGCCCCAGCATTTT	CSVQGGQGANQPQHF
TRBD2	few	TRBJ2-4	TRBV6-2/TRBV6-3	TGTGCCAGCAGCCCCACTAGCGGATTAGCCAAAAACATTCAGTACTTC	CASSPTSGLAKNIQYF
TRBD1	NA	TRBJ1-1	TRBV7-2	TGTGCCAGCAGCTTAGTGGTCGGACAGGTGGCTTTCTTT	CASSLVVGQVAFF
NA	few	TRBJ1-3	TRBV19	TGTGCCACCCATCCCGGCCGGAGCTCTGGAAACACCATATATTTT	CATHPGRSSGNTIYF
NA	few	TRBJ2-1	TRBV28	TGTGCCAGCAGCCTTGGACGGGGTAGCGGAGCCTACAATGAGCAGTTCTTC	CASSLGRGSGAYNEQFF
TRBD2	NA	TRBJ2-5	TRBV20-1	TGCAGTGCCACCGGGACTAGCGTTGTGGCCCAGTACTTC	CSATGTSVVAQYF
NA	few	TRBJ2-7	TRBV7-8	TGTGCCAGCAGCTTAGTACCGGGGAGCGCCTACGAGCAGTACTTC	CASSLVPGSAYEQYF
NA	NA	TRBJ2-7	TRBV12-3/TRBV12-4	TGTGCCAGCAGTTTAAGTCCCAGGTCCTTACGAGAGCAGTACTTC	CASSLSPRSLREQYF
TRBD1	many	TRBJ1-2	TRBV7-2	TGTGCCAGCAGCTTAGATGGGACAGGATTCTACACCTTC	CASSLDGTGFYTF
NA	many	TRBJ2-3	TRBV28	TGTGCCAGCAGTACAGGGTTGACTAGAAATACGCAGTATTTT	CASSTGLTRNTQYF
NA	NA	TRBJ2-7	TRBV7-9	TGTGTCAGCAGCTCCTTCTACGAGCAGTACTTC	CVSSSFYEQYF
TRBD1	NA	TRBJ1-6	TRBV14	TGTGCCAGCAGGCAACAGGGGTATTCACTCCTCCACTTT	CASRQQGYSLLHF
NA	few	TRBJ1-1	TRBV20-1	TGCAGTGCTAGGCAGTCGCGGGACCTCTGGGACACTGAAGCTTTCTTT	CSARQSRDLWDTEAFF
NA	NA	TRBJ2-1	TRBV10-3	TGTGCCATCAGGGACCGCTACAATGAGCAGTTCTTC	CAIRDRYNEQFF
TRBD1	many	TRBJ1-2	TRBV7-6	TGTGCCAGCAGTCCAGGACAGGGGGACTATGGCTACACCTTC	CASSPGQGDYGYTF
NA	few	TRBJ2-1	TRBV19	TGTGCCAGCGGGCTAGGAAGCTACAATGAGCAGTTCTTC	CASGLGSYNEQFF
NA	NA	TRBJ1-5	TRBV19	TGTGCCAGTAGTACCGCCCATCAGCCCCAGCATTTT	CASSTAHQPQHF
NA	few	TRBJ2-5	TRBV14	TGTGCCAGCAGCCAAAATCTGAGGGGGACCCAGTACTTC	CASSQNLRGTQYF
TRBD2	NA	TRBJ2-1	TRBV27	TGTGCCAGCAGTTCTGTAAGCGGGAGCTCCTACAATGAGCAGTTCTTC	CASSSVSGSSYNEQFF